Listed here are 8 T cell receptor beta chains from one sample, sequenced in a study of tumor-infiltrating lymphocytes in oesophageal squamous cell carcinoma. TCRdb called the PCR reads again in MiXCR, with one record for every CDR3 protein. The sample lists 10,000 to 14,000 distinct CDR3 sequences; around 50% were seen once. The specimen sequenced was esophageal tumor tissue. The receptors derive from a male donor with esophageal squamous cell carcinoma.

V usage is TRBV19 and J usage is TRBJ2-1; 7 bases align to TRBD2. V was pared by 3 bases and J by 0 bases, with 5 bases of the junction left unmatched. The V gene's germline CDR1 is LNHDA and CDR2 SQIVND (reference sequence). This CDR3 has 16 residues. The CDR3 protein is CASSIGGVGSYNEQFF. For the CDR3, the DNA is TGTGCCAGTAGTATTGGGGGGGTGGGCTCCTACAATGAGCAGTTCTTC.

The genes are TRBV5-1 and TRBJ2-1, with 9 bases identical to TRBD2. The end of the DNA is better explained by TRBJ2-7, so the J call may be wrong. This CDR3 has 14 residues. Germline lookup yields CDR1 SGHRS and CDR2 YFSETQ. The CDR3 nucleotides are TGCGCCAGCAGCGCTCCGGGACTAGCAGATGAGCAGTACTTC. Protein: CASSAPGLADEQYF.

The rearrangement uses TRBV28 and TRBJ2-5; D might be TRBD2 (5 bases). The end of the DNA fits TRBJ2-1 better, so the J call may be wrong. Germline values: CDR1 MDHEN, CDR2 SYDVKM. The CDR3 extends over 10 amino acids. CDR3: CARMGGEQFF. As DNA, the CDR3 is TGTGCCAGGATGGGCGGGGAGCAGTTCTTC.

This clonotype was counted many times. V gene TRBV9 combines with J gene TRBJ2-1, with TRBD2 identical over 9 bases. The CDR3 spans 14 residues. Germline V CDR1 and CDR2: SGDLS, YYNGEE. Trimming cost V 2 bases and J 10 bases; bases outside gene matches: 7. For the CDR3, the DNA is TGTGCCAGCAGCGTTGCGGGAGGGCTCAGAGAGCAGTTCTTC. It translates to CASSVAGGLREQFF.

This clonotype showed up just once. The V gene is TRBV20-1, the J gene TRBJ2-3; D might be TRBD1 (6 bases). Trimming took 3 bases from V and 1 from J, leaving 14 bases between them. This CDR3 contains 15 residues. Germline loops: CDR1 DFQATT, CDR2 SNEGSKA (reference sequence). Here the CDR3 reads CSARKQGARTDTQYF. The CDR3 DNA sequence: TGCAGTGCTAGGAAACAGGGAGCTCGCACAGATACGCAGTATTTT.

Comment on this clonotype: A single base separates this from a much larger clone, so it may be a read error. The genes are TRBV19 and TRBJ2-7; D might be TRBD1 (6 bases). V was trimmed by 6 bases and J by 7 bases, leaving 19 bases between them. Germline V gene data show CDR1 as LNHDA and CDR2 as SQIVND (reference sequence). This CDR3 comprises 14 residues. The CDR3 DNA follows: TGTGCCAGTAGGGGGGCGCGCTCCTACAATGAGCAGTACTTC. Its protein is CASRGARSYNEQYF.

This clonotype was found many times. It may be a read error: a sequence one base away is much more abundant. The V call is TRBV11-2, the J call TRBJ2-5, with a possible D match to TRBD2 (6 bases). The V gene lost 0 bases and the J gene lost 11 bases, with 13 bases spanning the gap. CDR1 is SGHAT and CDR2 is FQNNGV in the germline V gene. The CDR3 loop spans 13 amino acids. CDR3 region: CASSLELANEQYF. For the CDR3, the DNA is TGTGCCAGCAGCTTAGAACTAGCAAATGAGCAGTACTTC.

In its sample, this clonotype was seen a few times. The V and J genes are TRBV7-2 and TRBJ2-7; 10 nucleotides line up with TRBD2. V gave up 5 bases and J gave up 4 bases; unmatched junction bases: 8. The germline gives CDR1 SGHTA, CDR2 FQGNSA. The CDR3 is made up of 15 amino acids. The CDR3 loop is CASSLGVAGGYEQYF. The DNA of the CDR3 is TGTGCCAGCAGCCTTGGGGTAGCGGGGGGTTACGAGCAGTACTTC.